This passage covers 9 T cell receptor beta chains from one sample sequenced in a study of blood T cell repertoires in COVID-19. TCRdb's copy holds only in-frame clones and misses some; the assay was immunoSEQ multiplex PCR. The sample lists 150,000 to 200,000 clones, nearly 90% occurring once. Sequenced input: peripheral blood. These receptor sequences come from a man aged 18 to 29 who had recovered from COVID-19.

This clone was recorded only once. This chain links TRBV4-2 with TRBJ1-4; TRBD1 might be the D (5 bases). Germline CDR1 LGHNA, CDR2 YNFKEQ. With 1 base removed from V and 8 bases from J, the gap between germline ends came to 14 bases. This CDR3 has 15 residues. CDR3 residues: CASSQGDSREEKLFF. In DNA form, the CDR3 reads TGTGCCAGCAGCCAAGGGGACTCACGGGAGGAAAAACTGTTTTTT.

V and J are TRBV6-5 and TRBJ1-2; 7 nucleotides line up with TRBD1. The V gene end was trimmed by 0 bases and the J gene end by 4 bases; junction bases not matched to a gene: 5. There are 15 residues in the CDR3. In germline, CDR1 is MNHEY, CDR2 SVGAGI. The CDR3 region has the DNA TGTGCCAGCAGTTACTCGAGGACAGGAAGCTATGGCTACACCTTC. It specifies CASSYSRTGSYGYTF.

This chain uses TRBV3-1 (or the pseudogene TRBV3-2) with TRBJ2-1, with D possibly TRBD2 on 6 matching bases. V was shortened by 6 bases and J by 10 bases, with 19 bases between the two germline ends. CDR1 and CDR2 (germline): LGHDT, YNNKEL (reference sequence). This CDR3 is built from 14 residues. The CDR3 sequence is CASRGGRPPREQFF. The CDR3, as DNA: TGTGCCAGCAGAGGAGGGAGGCCCCCACGGGAGCAGTTCTTC.

The V and J genes are TRBV25-1 and TRBJ1-1; TRBD1 might be the D (5 bases). Germline CDR1 and CDR2: MGHDK and SYGVNS. The CDR3 sequence is 15 residues long. The V and J ends lost 3 bases and 4 bases respectively, with 15 bases between them. CDR3 loop: CASSDPGSTGTEAFF. CDR3 coding DNA: TGTGCCAGCAGTGACCCCGGCAGCACAGGCACTGAAGCTTTCTTT. Together with reference TRBV25-1 and TRBJ1-1, the CDR3 gives the full variable domain: EADIYQTPRYLVIGTGKKITLECSQTMGHDKMYWYQQDPGMELHLIHYSYGVNSTEKGDLSSESTVSRIRTEHFPLTLESARPSHTSQYLCASSDPGSTGTEAFFGQGTRLTVV.

This chain links TRBV11-2 with TRBJ1-6, with 7 nucleotides matching TRBD1. The CDR3 runs to 13 residues. V trimming: 5 bases; J trimming: 10 bases; junction bases outside the gene matches: 5. Germline V lookup: CDR1 SGHAT, CDR2 FQNNGV. The CDR3 nucleotides read TGTGCCAGCAGCCACCCAGGGGGATCACCCCTCCACTTT. As protein: CASSHPGGSPLHF.

V gene TRBV2 combines with J gene TRBJ1-2, with TRBD1 identical over 9 bases. The trim removed 5 bases at V and 4 bases at J, leaving 8 bases unmatched. The CDR3 contains 15 residues. Germline-derived CDR1 and CDR2 are SNHLY and FYNNEI. The chain's CDR3 is CASSTLGTGLYGYTF. CDR3 nucleotide sequence: TGTGCCAGCAGTACACTAGGGACAGGGCTCTATGGCTACACCTTC. Combining the CDR3 with reference TRBV2 and TRBJ1-2 gives the whole variable domain EPEVTQTPSHQVTQMGQEVILRCVPISNHLYFYWYRQILGQKVEFLVSFYNNEISEKSEIFDDQFSVERPDGSNFTLKIRSTKLEDSAMYFCASSTLGTGLYGYTFGSGTRLTVV.

CDR3 sequence: CASSSSPGQGVEAFF. CDR3 in DNA: TGTGCCAGCAGCTCGAGTCCGGGACAGGGAGTAGAAGCTTTCTTT. The chain couples TRBV11-2 to TRBJ1-1, with 9 bases fitting TRBD1. CDR3 length: 15 residues. Germline values: CDR1 SGHAT, CDR2 FQNNGV. The trim removed 4 bases at V and 8 bases at J, leaving 11 bases unmatched.

In its sample, this clone was seen a few times. This chain uses TRBV30 with TRBJ1-1; D call uncertain. This CDR3 has 13 residues. V dropped 0 bases and J dropped 4 bases, with 9 bases sitting between them. Germline-derived CDR1 and CDR2 are GTSNPN and SVGIG (reference sequence). The CDR3 protein is CAWSVRRSTEAFF. The CDR3 nucleotides read TGTGCCTGGAGTGTACGTAGGAGCACTGAAGCTTTCTTT.

This chain uses TRBV6-5 with TRBJ2-7; TRBD2 agrees at 10 bases. Germline-derived CDR1 and CDR2 are MNHEY and SVGAGI. Germline trimming cut 5 bases from V and 4 bases from J; bases unmatched to any gene: 8. The CDR3 has 15 amino acids. The CDR3 region is CASSRRTSGMYEQYF. CDR3 DNA: TGTGCCAGCAGTCGTAGGACTAGCGGAATGTACGAGCAGTACTTC.